This T cell receptor beta chain was sequenced during a study of graft-versus-host responses after intestinal transplantation. Study at large: Recipients uniformly received anti-thymocyte globulin induction, followed by tacrolimus and steroids for approximately 3 years.

The CDR3 runs 13 residues. Trimming stripped 6 bases from V and 4 bases from J, with 11 bases between. CDR1 is SGHNT, CDR2 YENEEA, per germline. This table comes from immunoSEQ multiplex PCR, and its TCRdb copy is limited to in-frame clones, with some not included. The sample contains 65,000 to 85,000 clones, about nine tenths of which appear only once. In regard to this clone: Its cognate antigen is unknown.

Study-wide results and limits: Allograft graft-versus-host to host-versus-graft clonal ratios ran high in patients with graft-donor T cell macrochimerism. GvH clonotypes were identified within recipient marrow, with a subset emerging first in ileum or blood. Early after transplant, HvG clones declined as circulating GvH clones peaked.

The input for sequencing was bone marrow, taken approximately 700 days after intestinal transplantation. V is TRBV11-3 and J is TRBJ2-3; no clear D. The TCR sequence derives from a human patient who received an intestinal transplant, so some T cells may come from the graft donor. CDR3: CASSPNSPDTQYF. The CDR3 nucleotides read TGTGCCAGCAGTCCAAACAGCCCAGATACGCAGTATTTT.